The 5 T cell receptor beta chains in this list originate from one sample, sequenced in a study of T cell repertoires in cytomegalovirus infection. TCRdb itself ran the reads through MiXCR, one entry per CDR3 protein. The table has 350,000 to 500,000 distinct CDR3 sequences, approximately 31% seen once. Input material: PBMCs. These receptors were taken from a human donor in good health (CMV status not recorded). Some clones in this sample may be carry-over from other donors' samples.

This clonotype occurred a few times. The chain combines TRBV10-3 with TRBJ2-3; TRBD2 matches 7 bases. Trimming removed 5 bases from V and 3 bases from J; junction bases left unmatched: 5. Germline CDR1 and CDR2: ENHRY and SYGVKD. The CDR3 covers 14 residues. Here the CDR3 DNA reads TGTGCCATCAGTTCAGCGGGGTCAACAGATACGCAGTATTTT. This sequence encodes CAISSAGSTDTQYF.

This clonotype was observed at least ten times. The CDR3 DNA reads TGTGCCAGCAGCCCACTAGGCTACGAGCAGTACTTC. It specifies CASSPLGYEQYF. The V gene is TRBV6-1, the J gene TRBJ2-7; a weak D match, TRBD2 (5 bases). Trimming took 6 bases from V and 3 from J, leaving 9 bases between them. There are 12 residues in the CDR3. CDR1 and CDR2 from the germline V gene are MNHNS and SASEGT.

The J gene is TRBJ2-5, the V gene TRBV10-3, with a weak D call TRBD1 (5 bases). Germline CDR1 and CDR2: ENHRY and SYGVKD. The CDR3 contains 14 residues. V was pared by 3 bases and J by 3 bases, with 11 bases between. CDR3 sequence (DNA): TGTGCCATCAGTGACAGGGTTACCGAAGAGACCCAGTACTTC. This sequence encodes CAISDRVTEETQYF.

This sequence joins TRBV10-3 and TRBJ1-1; D unclear. CDR1 and CDR2 (germline): ENHRY, SYGVKD. Trimming left V 6 bases short and J 3 bases short, with 5 bases between. This CDR3 contains 11 residues. CDR3: CAIRVDTEAFF. Here the CDR3 DNA reads TGTGCCATCAGAGTGGACACTGAAGCTTTCTTT.

The DNA of the CDR3 is TGTGCCAGCAGCCCCAGACAAGGTCAATATGGCTACACCTTC. Translated: CASSPRQGQYGYTF. The J gene is TRBJ1-2, the V gene TRBV7-8; D gene uncertain. The CDR3 sequence is 14 residues long. V was clipped by 5 bases and J by 5 bases, with 15 bases between them. Germline V gene sequence: CDR1 SGHVS, CDR2 FQNEAQ. Combining the CDR3 with reference TRBV7-8 and TRBJ1-2 gives the whole variable domain GAGVSQSPRYKVAKRGQDVALRCDPISGHVSLFWYQQALGQGPEFLTYFQNEAQLDKSGLPSDRFFAERPEGSVSTLKIQRTQQEDSAVYLCASSPRQGQYGYTFGSGTRLTVV.